Listed below are T cell receptor beta chains from one sample, sequenced in a study of blood T cell repertoires in COVID-19. The protocol was immunoSEQ multiplex PCR, while the TCRdb copy is restricted to in-frame clones and leaves out a portion. The sample has more than 80,000 clones; 65% to 90% are singletons. The sample comprised peripheral blood. The receptors originated from a man of 80 years or more with acute or convalescent COVID-19. CDR3s include the opening cysteine and the closing phenylalanine or tryptophan. The D gene is left open where the match is weak. The size field is filled for only some rows; it gives once, few, many or a size class.

v_gene	j_gene	d_gene	abundance	CDR3nt	CDR3aa
TRBV5-4	TRBJ2-5	.	.	TGTGCCAGCAGCTGGACTCCAGAAGAGACCCAGTACTTC	CASSWTPEETQYF
TRBV19	TRBJ2-3	.	.	TGTGCCACTGCTGACCGGGTCGGCGGGGATACGCAGTATTTT	CATADRVGGDTQYF
TRBV6-6	TRBJ1-1	.	.	TGTGCCAGCAGTTCCTACTTCAGGGACACTGAAGCTTTCTTT	CASSSYFRDTEAFF
TRBV27	TRBJ2-7	TRBD2	.	TGTGCCAGCAGTAAGGGACTAGCGGGAGGCGAGCAGTACTTC	CASSKGLAGGEQYF
TRBV13	TRBJ1-1	.	.	TGTGCCAGCAGCCCCTGGGGGGGGGAGAACACTGAAGCTTTCTTT	CASSPWGGENTEAFF
TRBV7-2	TRBJ1-2	.	.	TGTGCCAGCAGCTACGACAGGATTTTC	CASSYDRIF
TRBV29-1	TRBJ2-2	TRBD1	.	TGCAGCGTTGAAGCAGGGGGCACCGGGGAGCTGTTTTTT	CSVEAGGTGELFF
TRBV5-3	TRBJ1-2	.	.	TGTGCCAGAAGCTTGGGACTCTGGGAGGGCTACACCTTC	CARSLGLWEGYTF
TRBV7-9	TRBJ2-5	.	.	TGTGCCAGCAGCTCTCAAGAGACCCAGTACTTC	CASSSQETQYF
TRBV11-2	TRBJ2-2	TRBD2	.	TGTGCCAGCAGTTGGACTAGCGGGATCACCGGGGAGCTGTTTTTT	CASSWTSGITGELFF
TRBV6-6	TRBJ2-7	TRBD1	few	TGTGCCAGCATGTCTGGACAGGGTGGCGAGCAGTACTTC	CASMSGQGGEQYF
TRBV19	TRBJ2-1	TRBD2	.	TGTGCCAGTAGTACCCGGGGGGTCGGTAGGGACAATGAGCAGTTCTTC	CASSTRGVGRDNEQFF
TRBV7-8	TRBJ2-2	.	.	TGTGCCAGCAGGTGGGGGACTCAGGCCGGGGAGCTGTTTTTT	CASRWGTQAGELFF
TRBV30	TRBJ1-5	.	.	TGTGCCTGGAGTCCGGGGGGGGTAAGCAATCAGCCCCAGCATTTT	CAWSPGGVSNQPQHF
TRBV6-6	TRBJ1-2	.	once	TGTGCCAGCAGCCCGACAGACCAAGGCTACACCTTC	CASSPTDQGYTF
TRBV29-1	TRBJ2-7	.	.	TGCAGCGCCGCGAGGTCACAGGGAGCCTACGAGCAGTACTTC	CSAARSQGAYEQYF
TRBV19	TRBJ2-1	TRBD2	.	TGTGCCAGTAGATACAATGGACTAGCGCATGAGCAGTTCTTC	CASRYNGLAHEQFF
TRBV7-9	TRBJ1-2	TRBD1	.	TGTGCCAGCAGCCTCGGGACAGGAAAGGACTATGGCTACACCTTC	CASSLGTGKDYGYTF
TRBV7-9	TRBJ1-1	.	.	TGTGCCAGCAGCTTATGGGGCAGCGACACTGAAGCTTTCTTT	CASSLWGSDTEAFF
TRBV7-2	TRBJ2-5	.	few	TGTGCCAGCAGCTACCGTCGGGAGAAAGAGACCCAGTACTTC	CASSYRREKETQYF
TRBV7-2	TRBJ1-2	TRBD1	.	TGTGCCAGCAGCTTTTCGGGACAGGGGGCCCTTCAGGGCTACACCTTC	CASSFSGQGALQGYTF
TRBV2	TRBJ1-5	.	.	TGTGCCAGCAGTGAACTTGCAGATAGCAATCAGCCCCAGCATTTT	CASSELADSNQPQHF
TRBV5-3	TRBJ2-7	TRBD2	.	TGTGCCAGAAGCGACGCGGGAGGGCGATACGAGCAGTACTTC	CARSDAGGRYEQYF
TRBV6-2/TRBV6-3	TRBJ2-2	.	.	TGTGCCAGCAGCCCCACGGGGGACACCGGGGAGCTGTTTTTT	CASSPTGDTGELFF
TRBV6-4	TRBJ2-1	.	few	TGTGCCAGCAGTGACTCGGGAGCACACAATGAGCAGTTCTTC	CASSDSGAHNEQFF
TRBV6-2/TRBV6-3	TRBJ2-7	.	.	TGTGCCAGCAGTTACGGACGCAGGGGAACCTACGAGCAGTACTTC	CASSYGRRGTYEQYF
TRBV9	TRBJ2-5	TRBD2	.	TGTGCCAGCAGCGTAGGAGCGGGGGGGGACATAGAGACCCAGTACTTC	CASSVGAGGDIETQYF
TRBV28	TRBJ2-5	TRBD2	.	TGTGCCAGCAGCCAAAGGACTAGCGGAGGGGGAGAGACCCAGTACTTC	CASSQRTSGGGETQYF
TRBV6-5	TRBJ1-5	.	.	TGTGCCAGCAGGCCGGGAATCGCGGGGCAGCCCCAGCATTTT	CASRPGIAGQPQHF
TRBV7-9	TRBJ2-7	TRBD1	.	TGTGCCAGCAGCTCCACCCGGACAGGCCTTAGCTCCTACGAGCAGTACTTC	CASSSTRTGLSSYEQYF
TRBV24-1	TRBJ2-1	TRBD2	.	TGTGCCACCAGTGACCCCGGGACTAGCTACAATGAGCAGTTCTTC	CATSDPGTSYNEQFF
TRBV5-1	TRBJ2-1	TRBD1	.	TGCGCCAGCAGCTTGGAGCGGACAGGGGTCGATGAGCAGTTCTTC	CASSLERTGVDEQFF
TRBV6-2/TRBV6-3	TRBJ2-5	TRBD1	.	TGTGCCAGCAGTCCGCGGCGGCAGGGGGACGAAGAGACCCAGTACTTC	CASSPRRQGDEETQYF
TRBV28	TRBJ2-7	.	few	TGTGCCAGCAGTTTCCGCTACGAGCAGTACTTC	CASSFRYEQYF
TRBV28	TRBJ2-2	.	once	TGTGCCAGCAGGCGGACAGCGAACACCGGGGAGCTGTTTTTT	CASRRTANTGELFF
TRBV4-3	TRBJ2-1	TRBD1	.	TGCGCCAGCAGCCGCAACCCGGGACAGGGGGCAGGGGAGCAGTTCTTC	CASSRNPGQGAGEQFF
TRBV5-1	TRBJ1-6	TRBD1	.	TGCGCCAGCAGCTTGGGACAGGGCAACAATTCACCCCTCCACTTT	CASSLGQGNNSPLHF
TRBV6-5	TRBJ2-7	TRBD2	.	TGTGCCAGCAGCCTCTCCTCTAGCGGGGAGCAGTACTTC	CASSLSSSGEQYF
TRBV5-4	TRBJ2-2	TRBD2	.	TGTGCCAGCAGTTTGGGCGGGCCGGGAGGGACCGGGGAGCTGTTTTTT	CASSLGGPGGTGELFF
TRBV28	TRBJ2-6	TRBD1	.	TGTGCCAGCAGATTGGGGACAGGGGGATCTGGGGCCAACGTCCTGACTTTC	CASRLGTGGSGANVLTF